One and the same sample provided the 30 T cell receptor beta chains below, sequenced in a study of blood T cell repertoires in COVID-19 (dated by TCRdb to the early 2020s). Library generation was performed with the immunoSEQ multiplex PCR assay. TCRdb re-hosts the immuneACCESS table, in-frame sequences only. Its copies lack some clones; in the studies checked, an unresolved V gene accounts for under half of them, and the cause for the rest is not known. This sample gives 200,000 to 250,000 clones in total; approximately 78% of them show up just once. The ten biggest clones cover 7% to 10% of the sample. What was sequenced was peripheral blood. The receptors stem from a woman of 80 years or more with COVID-19, enrolled during active disease.

CDR3 in amino acids: CASSRRDRGQETQYF. The CDR3 region has the DNA TGTGCCAGCTCGCGCCGGGACAGGGGGCAGGAGACCCAGTACTTC. The rearrangement joins TRBV18 to TRBJ2-5; 12 nucleotides line up with TRBD1. This CDR3 region has 15 residues. From germline, CDR1 is KGHSH and CDR2 LQKENI. Trimming removed 6 bases from V and 5 bases from J; junction bases left unmatched: 7.

V is TRBV4-2 and J is TRBJ1-5; no definite D call. The V gene lost 2 bases and the J gene lost 3 bases, with 11 bases spanning the gap. Germline assignment: CDR1 LGHNA and CDR2 YNFKEQ. The CDR3 extends over 15 amino acids. The CDR3 spells CASSQRYSDNQPQHF. The CDR3 nucleotides are TGTGCCAGCAGCCAACGCTACAGTGACAATCAGCCCCAGCATTTT.

The J gene is TRBJ1-3, the V gene TRBV6-1; D is ambiguous. The CDR3 covers 15 residues. Germline V gives CDR1 MNHNS, CDR2 SASEGT. The V and J ends lost 1 base and 3 bases respectively, with 10 bases between them. CDR3: CASSEGGVGGNTIYF. The CDR3 DNA reads as TGTGCCAGCAGTGAAGGTGGAGTTGGTGGAAACACCATATATTTT.

The chain joins TRBV7-2 to TRBJ2-7; perhaps TRBD1 as D (6 bases). Germline V lookup: CDR1 SGHTA, CDR2 FQGNSA. The CDR3 consists of 13 residues. The germline V and J ends were trimmed by 4 bases and 2 bases, with 9 bases remaining between them. This chain's CDR3 is CASSSTGTYEQYF. DNA of the CDR3: TGTGCCAGCAGCTCGACAGGCACCTACGAGCAGTACTTC. The variable domain in full, with the rest retrieved from reference TRBV7-2 and TRBJ2-7, is GAGVSQSPSNKVTEKGKDVELRCDPISGHTALYWYRQSLGQGLEFLIYFQGNSAPDKSGLPSDRFSAERTGGSVSTLTIQRTQQEDSAVYLCASSSTGTYEQYFGPGTRLTVT.

The chain uses TRBV9 and TRBJ2-6, with D tentatively TRBD1 (6 bases). This CDR3 comprises 17 residues. Trimming removed 4 bases at V and 0 bases at J, with 14 bases between. The germline CDR1 and CDR2 sequences are SGDLS and YYNGEE. The CDR3 region is CASSPRRTVSGANVLTF. The CDR3 coding sequence is TGTGCCAGCAGCCCCCGAAGGACAGTCTCTGGGGCCAACGTCCTGACTTTC.

A remark on this clone: Other DNA variants within this sample encode the same CDR3. V gene TRBV7-8 combines with J gene TRBJ1-1, with 10 bases matching TRBD1. The CDR3 consists of 14 residues. V shed 5 bases and J 2 bases; nucleotides not matched to a gene: 2. CDR1 is SGHVS and CDR2 is FQNEAQ in the germline V gene. CDR3 loop: CASSLTGGNTEAFF. For the CDR3, the DNA is TGTGCCAGCAGCCTGACAGGGGGCAACACTGAAGCTTTCTTT.

This chain connects TRBV10-3 to TRBJ1-1; 8 bases match TRBD1. The V gene end was trimmed by 6 bases and the J gene end by 2 bases; junction bases not matched to a gene: 5. CDR3 length equals 14 residues. Germline-derived CDR1 and CDR2 are ENHRY and SYGVKD. CDR3 amino acids: CAISGTGENTEAFF. In nucleotides, the CDR3 is TGTGCCATCAGCGGGACAGGTGAAAACACTGAAGCTTTCTTT.

V usage is TRBV9 and J usage is TRBJ2-3; tentatively, D is TRBD2 (5 bases). The germline CDR1 and CDR2 sequences are SGDLS and YYNGEE. Trimming removed 0 bases from V and 1 base from J, with 9 bases in between. This CDR3 spans 15 amino acids. CDR3 coding DNA: TGTGCCAGCAGCGTAGTAGATAGCGGCACAGATACGCAGTATTTT. Encoded protein: CASSVVDSGTDTQYF.

The chain joins TRBV5-4 to TRBJ1-4; D is possibly TRBD1 (5 bases). The germline CDR1 and CDR2 sequences are SGHNT and YYREEE (reference sequence). The CDR3 loop spans 18 amino acids. Trimming left V 4 bases short and J 5 bases short, with 24 bases between. The CDR3 loop reads CASSPFGQGLRGNEKLFF. DNA of the CDR3: TGTGCCAGCAGCCCCTTCGGGCAGGGTCTGCGTGGGAATGAAAAACTGTTTTTT.

This chain connects TRBV6-1 to TRBJ1-2, with a weak D call TRBD1 (6 bases). In germline, CDR1 is MNHNS, CDR2 SASEGT. The CDR3 has 15 residues. The ends were cut back, 3 bases at V and 1 base at J, with 12 bases in the middle. The chain's CDR3 is CASSDLGQLNYGYTF. Here the CDR3 DNA reads TGTGCCAGCAGTGACCTAGGACAGCTTAACTATGGCTACACCTTC.

V and J are TRBV18 and TRBJ1-4, with D possibly matching TRBD1 (5 bases). Germline CDR1 is KGHSH and CDR2 is LQKENI. The CDR3 is made up of 14 amino acids. V lost 5 bases to trimming and J lost 8 bases, with 15 bases between them. The CDR3, as DNA: TGTGCCAGCTCATCACAGGTGGGAGGCGAAAAACTGTTTTTT. This gives the protein CASSSQVGGEKLFF.

The CDR3 DNA reads TGTGCCACCAGTGATCGGGGACAGGGTCACTCTGGGGCCAACGTCCTGACTTTC. Its protein product is CATSDRGQGHSGANVLTF. The chain employs TRBV24-1 and TRBJ2-6, with 9 nucleotides matching TRBD1. In germline, CDR1 is KGHDR, CDR2 SFDVKD. This CDR3 has 18 residues. Trimming removed 3 bases from V and 0 bases from J; junction bases left unmatched: 5.

This chain uses TRBV2 with TRBJ1-2; a weak D match, TRBD1 (6 bases). Germline V gives CDR1 SNHLY, CDR2 FYNNEI. The CDR3 extends over 14 amino acids. Deletions cut 5 bases from V and 7 bases from J, with 17 bases between. The CDR3 coding sequence is TGTGCCAGCAGTCAAAGTCCCGGGACACCTGGCTACACCTTC. Its protein is CASSQSPGTPGYTF.

The chain recombines TRBV19 with TRBJ2-5, with TRBD2 matching 9 bases. V trimming: 10 bases; J trimming: 2 bases; junction bases outside the gene matches: 8. The germline V gene encodes CDR1 LNHDA and CDR2 SQIVND (reference sequence). The CDR3 is 14 residues long. CDR3 DNA: TGTGCCACAGGTGGCGGGGGGGGACAAGAGACCCAGTACTTC. It is translated as CATGGGGGQETQYF.

This clone was seen once. As DNA, the CDR3 is TGTGCCAGCAGTTTATTGGGCAGAATGGAGACCCAGTACTTC. Amino acid sequence: CASSLLGRMETQYF. V gene TRBV28 combines with J gene TRBJ2-5; D not certain. The CDR3 totals 14 residues. CDR1 and CDR2 from the germline V gene are MDHEN and SYDVKM. Trimming took off 1 base at V and 5 bases at J, with 11 bases between the two ends.

V and J are TRBV29-1 and TRBJ1-5, with D perhaps matching TRBD1 (5 bases). Per the germline V gene, CDR1 is SQVTM and CDR2 is ANQGSEA. V lost 6 bases and J lost 9, with 12 bases in between. This CDR3 comprises 11 residues. This CDR3 is CSVGGSVPQHF. CDR3 nucleotides: TGCAGCGTGGGGGGGTCTGTGCCCCAGCATTTT. Variable domain in full (rest from reference TRBV29-1 and TRBJ1-5): SAVISQKPSRDICQRGTSLTIQCQVDSQVTMMFWYRQQPGQSLTLIATANQGSEATYESGFVIDKFPISRPNLTFSTLTVSNMSPEDSSIYLCSVGGSVPQHFGDGTRLSIL.

This clone was recorded once. The chain joins TRBV18 to TRBJ2-1; maybe TRBD2 (6 bases). Germline assignment: CDR1 KGHSH and CDR2 LQKENI. The CDR3 contains 16 residues. Trimming took off 6 bases at V and 0 bases at J, with 15 bases between the two ends. CDR3 loop: CASSLNAGSSYNEQFF. The DNA of the CDR3 is TGTGCCAGCTCTTTAAACGCGGGATCCTCCTACAATGAGCAGTTCTTC.

The chain combines TRBV6-5 with TRBJ2-7; D remains unclear. The CDR3 contains 11 residues. Germline V gene sequence: CDR1 MNHEY, CDR2 SVGAGI. Trimming left V 8 bases short and J 3 bases short, with 8 bases between. The CDR3: CASHRSYEQYF. In nucleotides, the CDR3 is TGTGCCAGCCACCGGAGCTACGAGCAGTACTTC.

V is TRBV30 and J is TRBJ2-3, with 7 bases that match TRBD2. CDR1 and CDR2 from the germline V gene are GTSNPN and SVGIG (reference sequence). V lost 5 bases to trimming and J lost 4 bases; unmatched junction nucleotides: 9. The CDR3 is 14 residues long. Here the CDR3 reads CAWGEGRLSDTQYF. The CDR3 bases are TGTGCCTGGGGGGAGGGACGGCTCTCAGATACGCAGTATTTT. The variable domain in full, completed from reference TRBV30 and TRBJ2-3, reads SQTIHQWPATLVQPVGSPLSLECTVEGTSNPNLYWYRQAAGRGLQLLFYSVGIGQISSEVPQNLSASRPQDRQFILSSKKLLLSDSGFYLCAWGEGRLSDTQYFGPGTRLTVL.

This rearrangement joins TRBV5-5 to TRBJ2-5; 9 bases match TRBD2. The trim removed 1 base at V and 0 bases at J, leaving 4 bases unmatched. Germline V lookup: CDR1 SGHKS, CDR2 YYEKEE (reference sequence). This CDR3 has 16 amino acids. CDR3 bases: TGTGCCAGCAGCTTGATAGCGGGGGCGAACCAAGAGACCCAGTACTTC. Translated, it gives CASSLIAGANQETQYF.

V is TRBV5-1 and J is TRBJ1-5; the D gene is possibly TRBD1 (5 bases). The CDR3 length is 13 residues. The V gene lost 7 bases and the J gene lost 4 bases, with 12 bases spanning the gap. Per germline, CDR1 SGHRS and CDR2 YFSETQ. CDR3 bases: TGCGCCAGCCGTGTAGGGGCTAATCAGCCCCAGCATTTT. It translates to CASRVGANQPQHF. The full variable domain, completed using reference TRBV5-1 and TRBJ1-5, is KAGVTQTPRYLIKTRGQQVTLSCSPISGHRSVSWYQQTPGQGLQFLFEYFSETQRNKGNFPGRFSGRQFSNSRSEMNVSTLELGDSALYLCASRVGANQPQHFGDGTRLSIL.

The V and J genes are TRBV19 and TRBJ1-1; D unclear. The length of the CDR3 is 15 residues. CDR1 LNHDA and CDR2 SQIVND come from the germline V gene (reference sequence). The germline V and J ends were trimmed by 6 bases and 5 bases, with 19 bases remaining between them. The CDR3 here is CASSRSVETRTEAFF. The CDR3, as DNA: TGTGCCAGTAGCCGCTCCGTAGAAACGCGGACTGAAGCTTTCTTT.

The chain links TRBV21-1 to TRBJ1-3. TRBV21-1 is shown as a pseudogene. The CDR3 runs 14 residues. The CDR3 DNA is TGTGCCAGCCCCCCACGGACTCTAGGAAACACCATATATTTT. It encodes CASPPRTLGNTIYF.

This clone came up once. The V call is TRBV6-2 or TRBV6-3, the J call TRBJ2-7; 7 nucleotides align to TRBD1. J lost 5 bases, V lost 5 bases, and 3 bases had no gene match. CDR3 length: 12 amino acids. CDR1 MNHEY and CDR2 SVGEGT come from the germline V gene. CDR3: CASSAQGHEQYF. The CDR3 coding sequence is TGTGCCAGCAGTGCACAGGGGCACGAGCAGTACTTC.

The CDR3 sequence: CASSLGGGKSSYNEQFF. CDR3 DNA sequence: TGTGCCAGCAGCTTAGGCGGGGGGAAAAGCTCCTACAATGAGCAGTTCTTC. The rearrangement joins TRBV7-3 to TRBJ2-1; 8 positions agree with TRBD2. This CDR3 is built from 17 residues. Per germline, CDR1 SGHTA and CDR2 FQGTGA. With V trimmed by 2 bases and J by 0 bases, 6 bases remained unmatched.

CDR3 nucleotides: TGTGCCAGCAGCTTAGTCCGTAGCAATCAGCCCCAGCATTTT. It codes for CASSLVRSNQPQHF. The chain employs TRBV7-2 and TRBJ1-5; D remains ambiguous. The CDR3 loop spans 14 amino acids. V dropped 1 base and J dropped 0 bases, with 4 bases sitting between them. Germline values: CDR1 SGHTA, CDR2 FQGNSA.

V gene TRBV4-3 combines with J gene TRBJ2-3; 7 nucleotides agree with TRBD2. The germline CDR1 and CDR2 sequences are LGHNA and YSLEER. This CDR3 comprises 16 residues. The trim removed 4 bases at V and 3 bases at J, leaving 10 bases unmatched. The CDR3 protein is CASSRYPPAGTDTQYF. CDR3 bases: TGCGCCAGCAGCCGTTACCCACCAGCGGGAACAGATACGCAGTATTTT.

Turning to this clone: Other DNA sequences in this specimen translate into the identical CDR3. The chain couples TRBV5-1 to TRBJ1-1, with D perhaps TRBD1 (5 bases). Germline V gene data show CDR1 as SGHRS and CDR2 as YFSETQ. Trimming removed 2 bases from V and 2 bases from J, with 10 bases in between. The CDR3 runs 14 residues. This CDR3 is CASSFQGGNTEAFF. Here the CDR3 DNA reads TGCGCCAGCAGCTTCCAGGGCGGAAACACTGAAGCTTTCTTT.

The CDR3 DNA reads as TGTGCCAGCAGCTATGAACAGGGTGAGGGCTACACCTTC. This gives the protein CASSYEQGEGYTF. V is TRBV5-4 and J is TRBJ1-2; TRBD1 might be the D (6 bases). The V gene's germline CDR1 is SGHNT and CDR2 YYREEE (reference sequence). The CDR3 loop spans 13 amino acids. V gave up 3 bases and J gave up 8 bases, with 14 bases separating them.

This chain connects TRBV3-1 (or the pseudogene TRBV3-2) to TRBJ2-3, with 14 bases aligning to TRBD2. Germline CDR1 reads LGHDT; CDR2 reads YNNKEL (reference sequence). With V trimmed by 1 base and J by 9 bases, 12 bases remained unmatched. The CDR3 has 18 amino acids. The CDR3 protein is CASSQGGTSGSIVHTQYF. CDR3 nucleotides: TGTGCCAGCAGCCAAGGGGGGACTAGCGGGAGCATAGTACACACGCAGTATTTT.